This T cell receptor beta chain was captured by sequencing in a study of blood T cell repertoires in COVID-19. Generated by immunoSEQ multiplex PCR, the TCRdb table keeps only in-frame clones and is missing some. The table records around 140,000 clones, roughly 90% of them present only once. The CDR3 is 16 residues long. The germline CDR1 and CDR2 sequences are ENHRY and SYGVKD. V lost 6 bases, J lost 3 bases, and 17 bases lay in between. This clonotype was obtained from a man between 65 and 85 years old with active COVID-19. The sequencing sample was made of peripheral blood. This rearrangement joins TRBV10-3 to TRBJ2-2; D possibly corresponds to TRBD2 (5 bases). The DNA of the CDR3 is TGTGCCATCAGCGCTTTGCGGGCCTCAGACACCGGGGAGCTGTTTTTT. This codes for CAISALRASDTGELFF.